This TCR beta chain was recorded in a study of blood T cells in healthy people across ages. A second PCR, run for roughly 6 to 11 cycles, used a sample-barcoded 5' primer plus a J-beta primer mix. TCRdb re-called the 5' RACE reads with MiXCR, one entry per CDR3 protein. The data contain over 300,000 distinct CDR3 sequences, approximately 52% of them singletons. Trimming took 5 bases from V and 1 from J; bases not matched to a gene: 14. The CDR3 runs to 16 residues. CDR1 is DFQATT, CDR2 SNEGSKA, per germline (reference sequence). There are many counts of this clonotype. This clonotype was sampled from a man aged 55 to 70 in good health. V is TRBV20-1 and J is TRBJ2-7; 7 positions match TRBD2. Sequencing was carried out using blood. CDR3 coding DNA: TGCAGTGCTTCCGGTATGGGGGGGTCGTTTTCCTACGAGCAGTACTTC. The encoded protein is CSASGMGGSFSYEQYF.